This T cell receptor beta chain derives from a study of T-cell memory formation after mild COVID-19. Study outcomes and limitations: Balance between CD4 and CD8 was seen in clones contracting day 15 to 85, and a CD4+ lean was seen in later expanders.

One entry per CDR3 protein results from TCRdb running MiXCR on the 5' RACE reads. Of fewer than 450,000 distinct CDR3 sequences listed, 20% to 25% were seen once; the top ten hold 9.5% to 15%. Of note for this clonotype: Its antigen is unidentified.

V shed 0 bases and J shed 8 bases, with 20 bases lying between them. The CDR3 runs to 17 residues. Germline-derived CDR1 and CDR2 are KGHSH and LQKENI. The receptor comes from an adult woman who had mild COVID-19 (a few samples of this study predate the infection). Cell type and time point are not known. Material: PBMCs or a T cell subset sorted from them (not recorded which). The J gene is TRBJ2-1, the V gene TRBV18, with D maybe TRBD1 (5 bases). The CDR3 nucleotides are TGTGCCAGCTCACCACCATTGGGGCAGGGTTTATCCTATGAGCAGTTCTTC. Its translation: CASSPPLGQGLSYEQFF.